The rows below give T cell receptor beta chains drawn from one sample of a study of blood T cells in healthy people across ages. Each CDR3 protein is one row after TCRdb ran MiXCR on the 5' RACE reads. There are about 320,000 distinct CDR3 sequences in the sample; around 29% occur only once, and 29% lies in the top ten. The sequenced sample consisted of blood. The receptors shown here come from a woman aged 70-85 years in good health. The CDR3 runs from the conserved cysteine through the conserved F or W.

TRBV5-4,CASSFRGTSSEQYF
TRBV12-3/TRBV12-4,CASSLGQGRDYGYTF
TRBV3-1,CASSQRLGHEQFF
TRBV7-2,CASSFIRIGEQYF
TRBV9,CASSVMNTGELFF
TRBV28,CASLGRGLYGYTF
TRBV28,CASSLIRTEQETQYF
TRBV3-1,CASSRTQTTNTGELFF
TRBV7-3,CASSLMAGVTGELFF
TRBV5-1,CASSLQGGLVNIQYF
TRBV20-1,CSAGVGPHNEQFF
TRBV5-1,CASSINTGGYEKLFF
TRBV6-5,CASRYQAPAGNTIYF
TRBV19,CASSRTGIAGANVLTF
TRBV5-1,CASSLRAAEEQYF
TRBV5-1,CASSGTAGQETQYF
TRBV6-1,CASSDRVLVGEQYF
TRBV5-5,CTSSLADRNNSPLHF
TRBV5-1,CASSLEGTRFTEQYF
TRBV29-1,CSVEPAREETQYF
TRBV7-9,CASSFLREGQETQYF
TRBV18,CASSPDLGRDTGELFF
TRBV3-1,CASSQGARLYQETQYF
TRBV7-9,CASSLTGGLGYTF
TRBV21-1,CASLGEQYF
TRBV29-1,CSVVPSGANVLTF
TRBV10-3,CAISESLGQGNEQYF
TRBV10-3,CAISERASGGGTQYF
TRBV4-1,CASSQENSHQETQYF
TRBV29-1,CSGKLAGDTGELFF
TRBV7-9,CASSPPGTEKLFF
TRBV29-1,CSVDRGHGYTF
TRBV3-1,CASSPSSGRNHEQFF
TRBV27,CASSFLTSGYNEQFF
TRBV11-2,CASSAQGYGYTF
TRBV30,CAWDYGIQLEQYF
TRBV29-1,CSAEIPPDGYTF
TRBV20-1,CSASRFGGGNYGYTF
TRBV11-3,CASGSNSQETQYF
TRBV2,CASRPQGVQETQYF
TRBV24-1,CATSFGSNNVQFF
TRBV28,CASIMSSGSYEQYF